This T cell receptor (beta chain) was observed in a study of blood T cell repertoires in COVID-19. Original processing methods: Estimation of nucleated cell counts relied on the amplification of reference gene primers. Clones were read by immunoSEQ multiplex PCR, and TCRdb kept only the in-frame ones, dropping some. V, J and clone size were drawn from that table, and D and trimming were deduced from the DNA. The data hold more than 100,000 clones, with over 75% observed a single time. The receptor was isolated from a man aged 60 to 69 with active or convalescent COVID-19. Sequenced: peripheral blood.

The CDR3 DNA reads as TGTGCCAGCAGCGAGGGGGCATTTGAAGCTTTCTTT. As protein: CASSEGAFEAFF. The chain recombines TRBV5-4 with TRBJ1-1; 7 nucleotides line up with TRBD1. The CDR3 covers 12 residues. Germline-derived CDR1 and CDR2 are SGHNT and YYREEE (reference sequence). The V and J ends lost 4 bases and 7 bases, in that order; junction bases with no gene match: 4.